A selection of T cell receptor beta chains follows, all from one sample in a study of T-cell reconstitution after alpha-beta-depleted transplantation in children. TCRdb processed the PCR reads anew with MiXCR; each CDR3 protein has one entry. The sample consists of around 340,000 distinct CDR3 sequences, about 14% of them appearing once. The sequencing here drew on PBMCs, taken from the stem cell graft. These receptors were taken from a human donor who donated a stem cell graft to a child with Fanconi anemia. Each CDR3 is given with its conserved first and last residue. A D gene is named only where the DNA matches it firmly. Some rows have no size entry. The others give once, few or many, or a class for an expanded clone.

cdr3_nt cdr3_aa j_call clone_size v_call d_call
TGCGCCAGCAGCTTTCGGCCTGGAAACACCATATATTTT CASSFRPGNTIYF TRBJ1-3 - TRBV5-1 -
TGTGCCAGCAGACAGGGTTTCTATGGCTACACCTTC CASRQGFYGYTF TRBJ1-2 - TRBV6-5 -
TGCGCCAGCAGCTGGGGGGGTGACGCTGAAGCTTTCTTT CASSWGGDAEAFF TRBJ1-1 many TRBV5-1 -
TGTGCCTGGAGTGAAGGCTCCCTCGGCGCAGATACGCAGTATTTT CAWSEGSLGADTQYF TRBJ2-3 once TRBV30 -
TGTGCCATCAAGCAGGGAGGAAATGAGCAGTTCTTC CAIKQGGNEQFF TRBJ2-1 - TRBV10-3 -
TGTGCCACCAGCACCTTGGACAGGCCAGATCAAGAGACCCAGTACTTC CATSTLDRPDQETQYF TRBJ2-5 few TRBV15 TRBD1
TGTGCCAGCAGTTACCTGGCGGCAGGGGCAAACACTGAAGCTTTCTTT CASSYLAAGANTEAFF TRBJ1-1 few TRBV6-5 -
TGCAGTGCTAGAATTGGGATTTCTCACAATGAGCAGTTCTTC CSARIGISHNEQFF TRBJ2-1 few TRBV20-1 -
TGTGCCAGCAGTGCCTACACAGGTGAAGCTTTCTTT CASSAYTGEAFF TRBJ1-1 many TRBV12-3/TRBV12-4 -
TGTGCCAGCTCACAAGGGGGACCTAGCAATCAGCCCCAGCATTTT CASSQGGPSNQPQHF TRBJ1-5 - TRBV18 -
TGCAGCGTTTCCGGGACGACAAGCACAGATACGCAGTATTTT CSVSGTTSTDTQYF TRBJ2-3 many TRBV29-1 -